The 3 T cell receptor beta chains below all came from one sample that was sequenced in a study of cytomegalovirus exposure and HLA in healthy donors. A multiplex PCR was run with 60 Vbeta primers and 13 Jbeta primers. Sequencing used immunoSEQ multiplex PCR; TCRdb keeps in-frame clones, though not all of them. The sample has roughly 160,000 clones; just under 80% are singletons. Sequenced material: PBMCs. Source of these receptors: a woman in her fifties or sixties in good health and CMV-seropositive.

The chain employs TRBV30 and TRBJ1-5; no clear D gene. The CDR3 contains 13 residues. The V gene's germline CDR1 is GTSNPN and CDR2 SVGIG (reference sequence). With 2 bases removed from V and 4 bases from J, the gap between germline ends came to 9 bases. CDR3 nucleotide sequence: TGTGCCTGGAGTACTGAGAGAAATCAGCCCCAGCATTTT. Residues: CAWSTERNQPQHF.

V and J are TRBV5-4 and TRBJ1-1, with TRBD1 matching 9 bases. The CDR3 is made up of 14 amino acids. After removal of 3 bases from V and 0 bases from J, the junction contained 0 bases not matched to a gene. Per germline, CDR1 SGHNT and CDR2 YYREEE (reference sequence). CDR3: CASSWTGVNTEAFF. CDR3 DNA: TGTGCCAGCAGCTGGACAGGGGTGAACACTGAAGCTTTCTTT.

V usage is TRBV15 and J usage is TRBJ2-7; tentative D call: TRBD1 (5 bases). The CDR3 spans 15 residues. Per the germline V gene, CDR1 is LNHNV and CDR2 is YYDKDF (reference sequence). V shed 0 bases and J shed 0 bases, with 9 bases lying between them. The chain's CDR3 is CATSRDRQNSYEQYF. The CDR3 DNA is TGTGCCACCAGCAGAGATCGACAGAACTCCTACGAGCAGTACTTC.